Detailed here is one T cell receptor (beta chain). Its cognate antigen is unknown. The data were taken from a study of CD4+ T cells in melanoma. Notes on the study in general: Diverse differentiation states were reported for melanoma neoantigen-specific CD4+ T cells. A reported correlation linked neoantigen-specific CD4+ T cells to CD8+, macrophage and B cell function.

Germline-derived CDR1 and CDR2 are SGHTA and FQGNSA. After removal of 5 bases from V and 5 bases from J, the junction contained 3 bases not matched to a gene. CDR3 length: 16 residues. Profiling relied on immunoSEQ multiplex PCR, and the TCRdb table lists in-frame clones only, not all of them. Seen here are about 6,700 clones, approximately 70% observed once, and the top ten hold roughly 22%. The receptor was derived from a human donor with melanoma. Sequenced input: cells from a culture (not recorded whether cultured in vitro). The genes are TRBV7-2 and TRBJ2-1, with 16 bases that match TRBD2. CDR3 DNA: TGTGCCAGCAGCCCGGGACTAGCGGGGGGGCACAATGAGCAGTTCTTC. It yields the protein CASSPGLAGGHNEQFF.